A selection of T cell receptor beta chains follows, all from one sample in a study of blood T cell repertoires in COVID-19. Some clones are missing from TCRdb's copy, which holds only in-frame ones; the method was immunoSEQ multiplex PCR. The sample lists approximately 85,000 clones, 75% to 90% occurring once. The source material was peripheral blood. These receptors came from a human donor in a cohort sampled during active COVID-19. Both conserved end residues are part of each CDR3. A D gene is named only where the DNA matches it firmly. Expanded clones get a size class; other rows say once, few or many, or leave the size out.

J gene,V gene,clone size,D gene,CDR3 DNA,CDR3 protein
TRBJ1-2,TRBV6-5,-,TRBD1,TGTGCCAGCGCCGGACAGGGGGGTAATGGCTACACCTTC,CASAGQGGNGYTF
TRBJ2-1,TRBV18,-,TRBD2,TGTGCCAGCTCGACTTTTGGACTAGCGGGGGGCGGCAGGGATGAGCAGTTCTTC,CASSTFGLAGGGRDEQFF
TRBJ1-6,TRBV7-2,-,-,TGTGCCAGCAGCTTCATGGCGGCTACCAATTCACCCCTCCACTTT,CASSFMAATNSPLHF
TRBJ1-6,TRBV30,-,-,TGTGCCTGGAGTGTCCAAACGGGGGGCGGTTCACCCCTCCACTTT,CAWSVQTGGGSPLHF
TRBJ2-7,TRBV21-1,-,-,TGTGCCAGCAGGGGCAGGGGGCGCGACGAGCAGTACTTC,CASRGRGRDEQYF
TRBJ2-1,TRBV24-1,-,TRBD2,TGTGCCACCGGGAGGGGCTACAATGAGCAGTTCTTC,CATGRGYNEQFF
TRBJ2-5,TRBV11-1,-,TRBD2,TGTGCCAGCAGCTTAGGGCCAGCGGGGGGCCAAGAGACCCAGTACTTC,CASSLGPAGGQETQYF
TRBJ2-3,TRBV5-5,-,TRBD2,TGTGCCAGCAGCTTGGGACTAGCAGGAGATACGCAGTATTTT,CASSLGLAGDTQYF
TRBJ1-4,TRBV6-5,once,-,TGTGCCAGCAACCCAACCAGGGATAGGAAACTGTTTTTT,CASNPTRDRKLFF
TRBJ1-3,TRBV6-5,-,-,TGTGCCAGCAGCCTCCTCGGGAGCTCTGGAAACACCATATATTTT,CASSLLGSSGNTIYF
TRBJ1-5,TRBV4-2,-,TRBD1,TGTGCCAGCAGCCAGGACAGGGTATCGCAGCCCCAGCATTTT,CASSQDRVSQPQHF